Sequencing of this T cell receptor (beta chain) was carried out in a study of cytomegalovirus exposure and HLA in healthy donors. Study at large: In terms of ancestry, the Caucasian-associated cluster contained about four fifths of the roughly 360 genotyped donors. Study-wide findings and caveats: Later work found most CMV-associated TCR beta chains apparently HLA-restricted. The study labeled fewer than 200 TCR beta chains cytomegalovirus-associated.

Concerning this clone: Its cognate antigen is unknown.

The CDR3 has 14 residues. The V and J ends lost 4 bases and 0 bases respectively, with 9 bases between them. Germline V lookup: CDR1 MGHRA, CDR2 YSYEKL. It was with 60 Vbeta and 13 Jbeta primers that the PCR ran. Sequencing was performed with immunoSEQ multiplex PCR; in TCRdb, only in-frame clones are kept and a portion is missing. Of 130,000 or so clones in the sample, about 74% are singletons; the top ten hold roughly 7%. These donors counted as nominally healthy when sampled, but unrecorded immune exposures were likely. The sequenced material came from PBMCs. The gene calls are TRBV4-1 and TRBJ1-1; D gene unclear. The origin of this receptor is a male donor in good health and CMV-seronegative. CDR3 sequence (DNA): TGCGCCAGCAGCCTGCGGGAGCTGAACACTGAAGCTTTCTTT. Protein: CASSLRELNTEAFF.